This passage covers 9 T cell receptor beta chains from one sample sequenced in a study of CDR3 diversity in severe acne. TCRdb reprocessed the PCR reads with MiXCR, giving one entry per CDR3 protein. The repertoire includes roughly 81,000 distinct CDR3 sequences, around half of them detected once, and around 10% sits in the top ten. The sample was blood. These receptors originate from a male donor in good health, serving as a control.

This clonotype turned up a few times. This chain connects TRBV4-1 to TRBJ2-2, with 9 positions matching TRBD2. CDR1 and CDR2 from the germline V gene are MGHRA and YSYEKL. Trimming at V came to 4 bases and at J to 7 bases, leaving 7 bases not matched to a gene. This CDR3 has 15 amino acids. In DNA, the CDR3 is TGCGCCAGCAGCCGAGGGGGTAGCGGGAGCGGGGAGCTGTTTTTT. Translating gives CASSRGGSGSGELFF.

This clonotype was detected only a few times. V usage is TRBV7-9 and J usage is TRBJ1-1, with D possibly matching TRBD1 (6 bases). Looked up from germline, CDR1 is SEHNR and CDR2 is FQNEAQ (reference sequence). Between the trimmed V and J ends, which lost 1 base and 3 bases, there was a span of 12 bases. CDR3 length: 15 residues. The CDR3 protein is CASSLVQGLHTEAFF. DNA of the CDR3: TGTGCCAGCAGCTTAGTCCAGGGGTTGCACACTGAAGCTTTCTTT.

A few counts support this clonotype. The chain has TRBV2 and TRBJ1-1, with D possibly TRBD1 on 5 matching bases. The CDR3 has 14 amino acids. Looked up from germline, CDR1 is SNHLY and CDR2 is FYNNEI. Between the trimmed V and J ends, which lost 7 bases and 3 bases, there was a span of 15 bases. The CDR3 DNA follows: TGTGCCAGCACGGGCCAGGGTAAGGACACTGAAGCTTTCTTT. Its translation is CASTGQGKDTEAFF.

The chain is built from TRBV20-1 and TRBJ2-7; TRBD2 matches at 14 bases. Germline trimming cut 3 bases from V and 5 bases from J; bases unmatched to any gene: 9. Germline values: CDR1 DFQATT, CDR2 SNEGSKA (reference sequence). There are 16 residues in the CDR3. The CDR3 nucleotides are TGCAGTGCTAGGGGACTAGCGGGAGAAATCGTCCACGAGCAGTACTTC. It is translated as CSARGLAGEIVHEQYF.

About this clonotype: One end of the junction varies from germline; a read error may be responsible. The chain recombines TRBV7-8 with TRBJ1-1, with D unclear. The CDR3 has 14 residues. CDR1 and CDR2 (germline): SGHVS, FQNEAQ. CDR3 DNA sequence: TGTGCCAGCAGCCCACGGACGTCGAACACTGAAGCCTTCTTT. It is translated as CASSPRTSNTEAFF.

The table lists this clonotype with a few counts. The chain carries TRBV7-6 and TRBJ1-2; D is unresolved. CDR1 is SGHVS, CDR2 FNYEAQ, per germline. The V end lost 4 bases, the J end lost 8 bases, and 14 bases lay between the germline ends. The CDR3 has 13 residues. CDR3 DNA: TGTGCCAGCAGCTCAGTGGGAGGGAGCGGCTACACCTTC. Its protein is CASSSVGGSGYTF.

The CDR3 spells CASRIGTEAFF. CDR3 sequence (DNA): TGTGCCAGCAGGATAGGGACAGAAGCTTTCTTT. The rearrangement links TRBV7-9 to TRBJ1-1, with a possible D match to TRBD1 (6 bases). CDR3 length equals 11 residues. Germline V gene sequence: CDR1 SEHNR, CDR2 FQNEAQ (reference sequence). The germline V and J ends were trimmed by 6 bases and 8 bases, with 10 bases remaining between them.

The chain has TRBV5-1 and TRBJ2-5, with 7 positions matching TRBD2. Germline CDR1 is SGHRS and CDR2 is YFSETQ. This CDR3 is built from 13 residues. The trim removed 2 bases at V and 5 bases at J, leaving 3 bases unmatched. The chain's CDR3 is CASSFAGAETQYF. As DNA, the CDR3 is TGCGCCAGCAGCTTTGCGGGAGCGGAGACCCAGTACTTC.

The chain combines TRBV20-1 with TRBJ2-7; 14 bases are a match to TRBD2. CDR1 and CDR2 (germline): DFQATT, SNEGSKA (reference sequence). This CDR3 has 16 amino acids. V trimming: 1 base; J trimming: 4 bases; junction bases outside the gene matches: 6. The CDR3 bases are TGCAGTGCTAGAGTCCCCGGGACTAGCGGGAGATACGAGCAGTACTTC. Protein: CSARVPGTSGRYEQYF.